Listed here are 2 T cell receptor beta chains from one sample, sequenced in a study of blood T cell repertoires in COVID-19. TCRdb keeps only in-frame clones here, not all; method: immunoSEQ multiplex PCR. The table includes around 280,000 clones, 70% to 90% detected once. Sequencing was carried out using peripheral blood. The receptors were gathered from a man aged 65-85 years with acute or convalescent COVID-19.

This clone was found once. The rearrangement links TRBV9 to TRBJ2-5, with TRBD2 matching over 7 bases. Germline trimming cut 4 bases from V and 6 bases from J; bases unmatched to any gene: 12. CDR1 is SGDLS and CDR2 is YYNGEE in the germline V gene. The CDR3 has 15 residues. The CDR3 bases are TGTGCCAGCAGCCCACATTCGGGCGGGGGACAGACCCAGTACTTC. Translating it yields CASSPHSGGGQTQYF.

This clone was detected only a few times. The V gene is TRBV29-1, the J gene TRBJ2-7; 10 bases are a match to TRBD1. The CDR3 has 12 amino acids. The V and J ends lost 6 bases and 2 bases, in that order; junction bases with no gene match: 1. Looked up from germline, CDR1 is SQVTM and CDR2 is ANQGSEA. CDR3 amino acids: CSVGTGAYEQYF. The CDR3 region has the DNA TGCAGCGTCGGGACAGGGGCCTACGAGCAGTACTTC.